This TCR beta chain was identified during a study of T cell responses to AZD1222 COVID-19 vaccine. Study results and caveats: Compared with day 0, the breadth and depth of the Spike-specific TCR repertoire rose significantly after two doses of AZD1222. Distributed over spike, vaccine-associated CD4 TCRs predominated at 160-218 and 743-854. The reported proportion of spike-specific TCRs targeting unmutated variant regions was nearly half. Repertoires were collected only later (after the peak T cell response had occurred).

As for this clone: What it binds is not known.

Profiled with immunoSEQ multiplex PCR; TCRdb holds only in-frame clones, not every one. Of some 150,000 clones in the sample, approximately 90% were seen once. The CDR3 has 13 residues. CDR1 GTSNPN and CDR2 SVGIG come from the germline V gene (reference sequence). V gave up 5 bases and J gave up 1 base, with 11 bases separating them. The TCR originated in an adult in good health. The V and J genes are TRBV30 and TRBJ1-1, with D maybe TRBD1 (5 bases). Here the sequenced sample was peripheral blood, taken on day 0 of MenACWY control vaccination. The CDR3 DNA reads TGTGCCTGGGGCCAGGGTCGGAACACTGAAGCTTTCTTT. Its translation is CAWGQGRNTEAFF.